The 21 T cell receptor beta chains listed next were all sequenced from one sample in a study of beta chain features in type 1 diabetes. Every bit of the isolated RNA underwent reverse transcription, so sequencing read expressed TCRB transcripts. Some clones are missing from TCRdb's copy, which holds only in-frame ones; the method was immunoSEQ multiplex PCR. The sample records a few hundred thousand clones, around 28% being singletons. Sequencing input: naive CD4+ T cells from blood. These receptors all come from a man between 18 and 29 years old in good health.

The chain links TRBV19 to TRBJ2-2; 8 bases map to TRBD1. The germline CDR1 and CDR2 sequences are LNHDA and SQIVND (reference sequence). Trimming at V came to 9 bases and at J to 2 bases, leaving 11 bases not matched to a gene. The CDR3 has 16 residues. CDR3 sequence: CASSSTGGSNTGELFF. CDR3 sequence (DNA): TGTGCCAGCTCCTCAACAGGGGGATCTAACACCGGGGAGCTGTTTTTT.

V is TRBV7-6 and J is TRBJ2-3; D not certain. The CDR3 is made up of 11 amino acids. The germline V and J ends were trimmed by 5 bases and 8 bases, with 8 bases remaining between them. Per germline, CDR1 SGHVS and CDR2 FNYEAQ. The CDR3 DNA is TGTGCCAGCAGCCCCTCGGTTACGCAGTATTTT. This translates into CASSPSVTQYF.

This chain joins TRBV11-2 and TRBJ2-1; TRBD2 agrees at 7 bases. The CDR3 runs to 14 residues. The germline V gene encodes CDR1 SGHAT and CDR2 FQNNGV. The ends lost 4 bases at V and 2 bases at J; junction bases unmatched: 2. CDR3 residues: CASSWAGAYNEQFF. The CDR3 DNA reads as TGTGCCAGCAGCTGGGCGGGAGCCTACAATGAGCAGTTCTTC. Full variable domain (outside the CDR3, taken from reference TRBV11-2 and TRBJ2-1): EAGVAQSPRYKIIEKRQSVAFWCNPISGHATLYWYQQILGQGPKLLIQFQNNGVVDDSQLPKDRFSAERLKGVDSTLKIQPAKLEDSAVYLCASSWAGAYNEQFFGPGTRLTVL.

The J gene is TRBJ2-7, the V gene TRBV15; tentative D call: TRBD2 (6 bases). There are 18 residues in the CDR3. Germline CDR1 LNHNV, CDR2 YYDKDF (reference sequence). Trimming shortened V by 1 base and J by 6 bases, and 25 bases separated the two germline ends. CDR3 bases: TGTGCCACCAGCAGAGGTGGTAGCGGAGAGGGTACTCGTCGCGAGCAGTACTTC. This gives the protein CATSRGGSGEGTRREQYF.

This clone has just a few counts. This rearrangement joins TRBV18 to TRBJ2-7; no reliable D call. CDR3 length equals 14 residues. CDR1 is KGHSH, CDR2 LQKENI, per germline. Trimming left V 2 bases short and J 3 bases short, with 11 bases between. CDR3 DNA: TGTGCCAGCTCACCAGAGTTGACGAACTACGAGCAGTACTTC. As protein: CASSPELTNYEQYF. Full variable domain (outside the CDR3, taken from reference TRBV18 and TRBJ2-7): NAGVMQNPRHLVRRRGQEARLRCSPMKGHSHVYWYRQLPEEGLKFMVYLQKENIIDESGMPKERFSAEFPKEGPSILRIQQVVRGDSAAYFCASSPELTNYEQYFGPGTRLTVT.

This clone was seen a handful of times. V gene TRBV9 combines with J gene TRBJ1-2, with TRBD1 matching 8 bases. With V trimmed by 3 bases and J by 8 bases, 12 bases remained unmatched. The CDR3 has 15 amino acids. Germline CDR1 is SGDLS and CDR2 is YYNGEE. CDR3 sequence reads: CASSAGGDRGYGYTF. CDR3 in DNA: TGTGCCAGCAGCGCGGGAGGAGACAGGGGTTACGGCTACACCTTC. The variable domain in full, completed from reference TRBV9 and TRBJ1-2, reads DSGVTQTPKHLITATGQRVTLRCSPRSGDLSVYWYQQSLDQGLQFLIQYYNGEERAKGNILERFSAQQFPDLHSELNLSSLELGDSALYFCASSAGGDRGYGYTFGSGTRLTVV.

The chain has TRBV5-1 and TRBJ2-3; D may correspond to TRBD1 or TRBD2 (5 bases each). Trimming took off 5 bases at V and 3 bases at J, with 19 bases between the two ends. Germline CDR1 SGHRS, CDR2 YFSETQ. The CDR3 has 16 residues. CDR3 in amino acids: CASRNGPGRGTDTQYF. The CDR3 region has the DNA TGCGCCAGCAGGAACGGACCGGGGCGAGGGACAGATACGCAGTATTTT.

The sample holds a few counts of this clone. The rearrangement joins TRBV2 to TRBJ2-7, with TRBD1 as a possible D gene (6 bases). Trimming cost V 4 bases and J 4 bases, with 8 bases left between them. CDR3 length: 12 residues. Germline V CDR1 and CDR2: SNHLY, FYNNEI. In DNA form, the CDR3 reads TGTGCCAGCAGTGTTACAGGGTACGAGCAGTACTTC. Translation gives CASSVTGYEQYF.

This chain connects TRBV21-1 to TRBJ2-7. TRBV21-1 is termed a pseudogene. The CDR3 contains 14 residues. In DNA, the CDR3 is TGTGCCAGCAGCAAATCCGGGCCAAACTACGAGCAGTACTTC. It codes for CASSKSGPNYEQYF.

The chain joins TRBV5-4 to TRBJ2-5; 8 nucleotides line up with TRBD2. CDR3 length: 15 residues. V dropped 1 base and J dropped 1; count of bases not matched to a gene: 3. CDR1 and CDR2 from the germline V gene are SGHNT and YYREEE (reference sequence). The CDR3 reads CASSLTGTSQETQYF. CDR3 in DNA: TGTGCCAGCAGCTTGACCGGGACTAGCCAAGAGACCCAGTACTTC.

The chain combines TRBV5-6 with TRBJ1-5; 7 nucleotides agree with TRBD1. The germline V gene encodes CDR1 SGHDT and CDR2 YYEEEE. The CDR3 is 14 residues long. After removal of 3 bases from V and 4 bases from J, the junction contained 4 bases not matched to a gene. CDR3 protein: CASSSPRGNQPQHF. For the CDR3, the DNA is TGTGCCAGCAGCTCCCCCAGGGGGAATCAGCCCCAGCATTTT.

This clone was picked up a small number of times. The chain carries TRBV5-6 and TRBJ2-7; either TRBD1 or TRBD2 may supply D (6 bases each). The V gene lost 6 bases and the J gene lost 2 bases, with 15 bases spanning the gap. Germline loops: CDR1 SGHDT, CDR2 YYEEEE. This CDR3 comprises 14 residues. DNA of the CDR3: TGTGCCAGCACTGGAGGGGGGCACCCCTACGAGCAGTACTTC. Translated, it gives CASTGGGHPYEQYF.

This clone has just one count. The CDR3: CACGGNQPQHF. CDR3 DNA sequence: TGTGCCTGTGGCGGGAATCAGCCCCAGCATTTT. V gene TRBV6-6 combines with J gene TRBJ1-5; the D is unclear. Germline assignment: CDR1 MNHNY and CDR2 SVGAGI (reference sequence). The CDR3 totals 11 residues. The V gene lost 11 bases and the J gene lost 4 bases, with 9 bases spanning the gap.

The chain combines TRBV7-9 with TRBJ2-5, with D perhaps TRBD1 (5 bases). Germline lookup yields CDR1 SEHNR and CDR2 FQNEAQ (reference sequence). There are 15 residues in the CDR3. Trimming shortened V by 2 bases and J by 1 base, and 11 bases separated the two germline ends. The CDR3 coding sequence is TGTGCCAGCAGCTTAACGCAGGGCCCCCAAGAGACCCAGTACTTC. Translated, it gives CASSLTQGPQETQYF.

V gene TRBV9 combines with J gene TRBJ2-3; weak D call: TRBD2 (6 bases). CDR1 and CDR2 (germline): SGDLS, YYNGEE. The CDR3 consists of 14 residues. Trimming shortened V by 2 bases and J by 5 bases, and 12 bases separated the two germline ends. The chain's CDR3 is CASSVGGDRDTQYF. The CDR3 DNA is TGTGCCAGCAGCGTTGGAGGGGACCGAGATACGCAGTATTTT.

The genes are TRBV5-1 and TRBJ2-1; 7 bases match TRBD2. From germline, CDR1 is SGHRS and CDR2 YFSETQ. The CDR3 extends over 15 amino acids. V was clipped by 2 bases and J by 5 bases; unmatched bases: 7. CDR3 protein: CASSFQLATDNEQFF. In nucleotides, the CDR3 is TGCGCCAGCAGCTTTCAACTAGCGACCGACAATGAGCAGTTCTTC.

The CDR3 spells CSVIPPAASTDTQYF. The CDR3 region has the DNA TGCAGCGTTATTCCCCCGGCGGCTAGCACAGATACGCAGTATTTT. The chain recombines TRBV29-1 with TRBJ2-3; D unclear. The germline V gene encodes CDR1 SQVTM and CDR2 ANQGSEA. With 5 bases removed from V and 0 bases from J, the gap between germline ends came to 15 bases. The length of the CDR3 is 15 residues.

The rearrangement uses TRBV30 and TRBJ2-3; D possibly uses TRBD1 or TRBD2 (5 bases each). There are 14 residues in the CDR3. V was pared by 1 base and J by 10 bases, with 18 bases between. Germline CDR1 and CDR2: GTSNPN and SVGIG (reference sequence). As DNA, the CDR3 is TGTGCCTGGAGTGAGACCGGGACGTCGAGCCCGCAGTATTTT. Residues: CAWSETGTSSPQYF. The variable domain in full, with the rest retrieved from reference TRBV30 and TRBJ2-3, is SQTIHQWPATLVQPVGSPLSLECTVEGTSNPNLYWYRQAAGRGLQLLFYSVGIGQISSEVPQNLSASRPQDRQFILSSKKLLLSDSGFYLCAWSETGTSSPQYFGPGTRLTVL.

The chain has TRBV30 and TRBJ2-3, with 8 bases identical to TRBD2. Germline values: CDR1 GTSNPN, CDR2 SVGIG (reference sequence). The CDR3 runs 14 residues. The V and J ends lost 5 bases and 2 bases, in that order; junction bases with no gene match: 6. In DNA, the CDR3 is TGTGCCTGGCGGCTAGCGGGTGCCACAGATACGCAGTATTTT. Translation: CAWRLAGATDTQYF. Using reference TRBV30 and TRBJ2-3 for the parts outside the CDR3, the full variable domain is SQTIHQWPATLVQPVGSPLSLECTVEGTSNPNLYWYRQAAGRGLQLLFYSVGIGQISSEVPQNLSASRPQDRQFILSSKKLLLSDSGFYLCAWRLAGATDTQYFGPGTRLTVL.

This clone occurred a few times. This chain connects TRBV10-3 to TRBJ2-1; TRBD2 aligns across 9 bases. Germline V CDR1 and CDR2: ENHRY, SYGVKD. The CDR3 totals 16 residues. Trimming took 0 bases from V and 6 from J; bases not matched to a gene: 6. CDR3 coding DNA: TGTGCCATCAGTGAGTCCCCTAGCGGGGCCCTCAATGAGCAGTTCTTC. It specifies CAISESPSGALNEQFF.

The chain recombines TRBV9 with TRBJ2-6; no clear D gene. Germline V gene lookup returns CDR1 SGDLS and CDR2 YYNGEE. The CDR3 is 19 amino acids. V was pared by 4 bases and J by 0 bases, with 20 bases between. The CDR3 protein is CASSSRSSSTRSGANVLTF. CDR3 DNA sequence: TGTGCCAGCAGCTCCCGTAGTTCTAGTACCCGCTCTGGGGCCAACGTCCTGACTTTC.